These 15 T cell receptor beta chains were all obtained from the same sample, sequenced in a study of T cells in Graves' hyperthyroidism and ophthalmopathy. RNA transcripts served as the template for amplifying TCR beta CDR3 regions. HTBI primers were used for first-round RT-PCR of the TCR CDR3. MiXCR was run by TCRdb on the multiplex PCR reads, yielding one entry per CDR3 protein. The table has about 350,000 distinct CDR3 sequences, about 16% seen once. The sample was blood. Receptors originate from a woman aged 55 to 70 with Graves' ophthalmopathy.

This clonotype was found many times. This chain connects TRBV2 to TRBJ1-4, with a tentative D call TRBD1 (5 bases). In germline, CDR1 is SNHLY, CDR2 FYNNEI. Trimming stripped 3 bases from V and 8 bases from J, with 10 bases between. The CDR3 loop spans 13 amino acids. The CDR3 nucleotides read TGTGCCAGCAGTGATGGGTCAGGGGAAAAACTGTTTTTT. This codes for CASSDGSGEKLFF.

This clonotype showed up many times. The chain recombines TRBV24-1 with TRBJ2-5; D possibly corresponds to TRBD1 (6 bases). Germline CDR1 is KGHDR and CDR2 is SFDVKD. This CDR3 has 16 residues. V gave up 3 bases and J gave up 0 bases, with 13 bases separating them. The CDR3 spells CATSDPKGDYQETQYF. DNA for the CDR3: TGTGCCACCAGTGATCCCAAGGGGGATTACCAAGAGACCCAGTACTTC.

This clonotype has a handful of counts. The chain has TRBV18 and TRBJ2-1; perhaps TRBD2 as D (5 bases). Germline assignment: CDR1 KGHSH and CDR2 LQKENI. Trimming cost V 9 bases and J 8 bases, with 17 bases left between them. The CDR3 spans 13 residues. CDR3 DNA: TGTGCCAGTGAAGGGAGTGCGGGCTATGAGCAGTTCTTC. Amino acids: CASEGSAGYEQFF.

In its sample, this clonotype was seen many times. DNA of the CDR3: TGTGCCAGTAGTGCGACAGTTGTGAACACTGAAGCTTTCTTT. Translated: CASSATVVNTEAFF. The gene calls are TRBV19 and TRBJ1-1; D is perhaps TRBD1 (5 bases). The germline CDR1 and CDR2 sequences are LNHDA and SQIVND (reference sequence). The germline V and J ends were trimmed by 5 bases and 0 bases, with 10 bases remaining between them. The CDR3 totals 14 residues.

This clonotype was detected many times. The V gene is TRBV28, the J gene TRBJ1-1; no reliable D call. The CDR3 covers 11 residues. Germline CDR1 MDHEN, CDR2 SYDVKM. The V gene lost 3 bases and the J gene lost 10 bases, with 9 bases spanning the gap. The CDR3 protein is CASSFSRSAFF. CDR3 DNA sequence: TGTGCCAGCAGTTTCTCTAGATCAGCTTTCTTT.

This chain joins TRBV12-3 or TRBV12-4 and TRBJ2-6, with D hard to call. V was clipped by 5 bases and J by 0 bases, with 14 bases between them. This CDR3 comprises 17 residues. The DNA of the CDR3 is TGTGCCAGCAGTCCCACGGTCCGGGCCTCTGGGGCCAACGTCCTGACTTTC. This gives the protein CASSPTVRASGANVLTF.

This clonotype was recorded many times. The chain joins TRBV7-2 to TRBJ1-2; TRBD1 might be the D (5 bases). V was trimmed by 5 bases and J by 7 bases, leaving 20 bases between them. Germline V lookup: CDR1 SGHTA, CDR2 FQGNSA. This CDR3 has 15 amino acids. The CDR3 DNA reads as TGTGCCAGCAGCCTTGATCGACAGCTCTGGCGTGGCTACACCTTC. This sequence encodes CASSLDRQLWRGYTF.

This clonotype was seen ten or more times. CDR3 coding DNA: TGTGCCTGGAGTTACAGGGTCACTGAAGCTTTCTTT. Translation: CAWSYRVTEAFF. This chain connects TRBV30 to TRBJ1-1; TRBD1 is a possible D gene (6 bases). This CDR3 comprises 12 residues. CDR1 GTSNPN and CDR2 SVGIG come from the germline V gene (reference sequence). V was trimmed by 2 bases and J by 4 bases, leaving 8 bases between them.

This clonotype was detected a few times. This chain links TRBV5-1 with TRBJ2-7; 8 bases agree with TRBD1. This CDR3 is built from 13 residues. Trimming took 4 bases from V and 5 from J; bases not matched to a gene: 5. CDR1 SGHRS and CDR2 YFSETQ come from the germline V gene. The CDR3 sequence is CASSQGQGDEQYF. In DNA, the CDR3 is TGCGCCAGCAGCCAAGGACAGGGCGACGAGCAGTACTTC.

In this sample, this clonotype turned up many times. The genes are TRBV11-2 and TRBJ1-2; TRBD1 is a possible D gene (6 bases). The CDR3 contains 13 residues. Germline V lookup: CDR1 SGHAT, CDR2 FQNNGV. Deletions cut 5 bases from V and 4 bases from J, with 11 bases between. The CDR3 sequence: CASSPADSYGYTF. DNA of the CDR3: TGTGCCAGCAGCCCCGCGGACAGCTATGGCTACACCTTC.

There are many counts of this clonotype. The J gene is TRBJ1-2, the V gene TRBV20-1; TRBD1 is a possible D gene (6 bases). Germline-derived CDR1 and CDR2 are DFQATT and SNEGSKA (reference sequence). Trimming took 3 bases from V and 6 from J, leaving 11 bases between them. The CDR3 is 12 residues long. The CDR3 sequence: CSASLGQHGYTF. CDR3 in DNA: TGCAGTGCTAGCCTGGGACAACATGGCTACACCTTC.

The DNA of the CDR3 is TGTGCCAGCAGCGGTGGGCCCCTAGCGGGAGGGGTGGAGACCCAGTACTTC. Protein product: CASSGGPLAGGVETQYF. The chain combines TRBV9 with TRBJ2-5, with TRBD2 identical over 12 bases. Trimming cost V 3 bases and J 5 bases; bases outside gene matches: 11. Per the germline V gene, CDR1 is SGDLS and CDR2 is YYNGEE. The CDR3 is 17 amino acids.

This clonotype occurred a few times. This rearrangement joins TRBV5-1 to TRBJ1-5, with TRBD1 as a possible D gene (6 bases). V was trimmed by 0 bases and J by 4 bases, leaving 14 bases between them. This CDR3 comprises 16 residues. The germline V gene encodes CDR1 SGHRS and CDR2 YFSETQ. The CDR3 protein is CASSLGLRGGNQPQHF. In nucleotides, the CDR3 is TGCGCCAGCAGCTTGGGTTTAAGGGGGGGAAATCAGCCCCAGCATTTT.

This chain links TRBV5-1 with TRBJ2-3; 9 positions match TRBD2. After removal of 0 bases from V and 2 bases from J, the junction contained 7 bases not matched to a gene. The CDR3 runs 17 residues. Germline CDR1 and CDR2: SGHRS and YFSETQ. The CDR3 DNA reads as TGCGCCAGCAGCTTGGGGTCGACTAGCGGATACACAGATACGCAGTATTTT. Residues: CASSLGSTSGYTDTQYF.

This chain links TRBV3-1 with TRBJ2-7, with 8 bases that match TRBD2. The J segment lost 7 bases and the V segment lost 4 bases, leaving 6 bases of the junction unmatched. CDR1 is LGHDT and CDR2 is YNNKEL in the germline V gene (reference sequence). The length of the CDR3 is 13 residues. CDR3 in DNA: TGTGCCAGCAGCCTCCGGGAGGGCGGGGAGCAGTACTTC. It yields the protein CASSLREGGEQYF.